The source of this TCR beta chain is a study of cytomegalovirus exposure and HLA in healthy donors. Sequenced by immunoSEQ multiplex PCR; TCRdb stores in-frame clones only, minus some. Altogether almost 200,000 clones are present, about 81% being singletons, with the ten largest covering around 1.3%. Study outcomes and limitations: There were some public TCRs occurring in many donors, but most TCR sequences were rare. The TCR clusters that emerged in the first cohort tended, a later analysis found, to co-occur in the 120 or so validation repertoires. There were about 160 TCR beta chains listed as cytomegalovirus-associated.

A note on this clone: The antigen is unknown.

V gave up 2 bases and J gave up 4 bases, with 11 bases separating them. Germline V gives CDR1 MNHEY, CDR2 SMNVEV (reference sequence). The CDR3 runs 14 residues. V gene TRBV27 combines with J gene TRBJ1-2; tentative D call: TRBD1 (5 bases). Material for sequencing was PBMCs. The receptor was isolated from a woman in her 30s in good health and CMV-seronegative. CDR3 sequence (DNA): TGTGCCAGCAGTTTAGCACCAGGGATCTATGGCTACACCTTC. Translation gives CASSLAPGIYGYTF.